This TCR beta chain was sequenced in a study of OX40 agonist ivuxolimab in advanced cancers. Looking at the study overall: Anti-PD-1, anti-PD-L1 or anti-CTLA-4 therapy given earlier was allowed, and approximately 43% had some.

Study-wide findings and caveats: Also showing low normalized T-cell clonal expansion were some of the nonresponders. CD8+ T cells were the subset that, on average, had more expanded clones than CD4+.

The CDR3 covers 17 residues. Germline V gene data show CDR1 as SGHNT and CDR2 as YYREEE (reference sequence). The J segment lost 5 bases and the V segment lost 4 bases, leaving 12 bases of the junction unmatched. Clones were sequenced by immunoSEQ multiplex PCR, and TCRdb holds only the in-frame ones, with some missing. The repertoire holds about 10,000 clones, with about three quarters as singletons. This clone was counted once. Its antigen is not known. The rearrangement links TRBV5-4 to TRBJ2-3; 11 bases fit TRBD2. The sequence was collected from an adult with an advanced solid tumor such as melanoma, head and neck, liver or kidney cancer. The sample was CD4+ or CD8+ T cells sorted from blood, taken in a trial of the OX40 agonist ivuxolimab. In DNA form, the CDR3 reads TGTGCCAGCAGCCCGCTTATAGCGGGAGGGCGGGGAGATACGCAGTATTTT. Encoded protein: CASSPLIAGGRGDTQYF.